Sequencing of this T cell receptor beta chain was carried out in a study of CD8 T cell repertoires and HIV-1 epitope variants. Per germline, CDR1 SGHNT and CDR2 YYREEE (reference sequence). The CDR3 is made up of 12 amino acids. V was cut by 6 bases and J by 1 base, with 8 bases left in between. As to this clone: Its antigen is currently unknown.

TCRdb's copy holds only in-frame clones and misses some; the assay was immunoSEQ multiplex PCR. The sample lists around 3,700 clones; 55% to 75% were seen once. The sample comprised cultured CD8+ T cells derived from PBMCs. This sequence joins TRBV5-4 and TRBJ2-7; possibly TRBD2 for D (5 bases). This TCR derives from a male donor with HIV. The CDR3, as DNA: TGTGCCAGCAATACGGGATCCTACGAGCAGTACTTC. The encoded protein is CASNTGSYEQYF.